These 9 T cell receptor beta chains were sequenced from one sample in a study of shared clonotypes between healthy human individuals. The method was immunoSEQ multiplex PCR; TCRdb's version includes in-frame clones alone and lacks a portion of them. Here the sample spans about 1.5 million clones, roughly 96% being singletons. The material sequenced was naive CD4+ T cells sorted from blood. Described subset: CD45RA+ positively selected. The receptors originated from a man between 25 and 39 years old in good health.

With respect to this clone: In the same sample, other DNA sequences code for this CDR3. The chain is built from TRBV28 and TRBJ2-2; D assignment may be TRBD1 or TRBD2 (7 bases each). This CDR3 is 14 amino acids long. CDR1 is MDHEN, CDR2 SYDVKM, per germline. V lost 4 bases and J 4 bases, leaving 10 bases between the germline ends. The CDR3 reads CASSSRGGTGELFF. The CDR3 DNA sequence: TGTGCCAGCAGTTCCAGGGGGGGCACCGGGGAGCTGTTTTTT.

J is TRBJ2-5 and V is TRBV11-2; the match to TRBD2 covers 13 bases. Germline V lookup: CDR1 SGHAT, CDR2 FQNNGV. The trim removed 5 bases at V and 5 bases at J, leaving 11 bases unmatched. The CDR3 loop spans 17 amino acids. This CDR3 is CASSTRTSGGGVETQYF. The CDR3 DNA reads TGTGCCAGCAGCACCCGGACTAGCGGGGGAGGGGTGGAGACCCAGTACTTC.

The V and J genes are TRBV18 and TRBJ1-1; TRBD1 might be the D (5 bases). V was pared by 3 bases and J by 7 bases, with 9 bases between. CDR1 is KGHSH, CDR2 LQKENI, per germline. The CDR3 totals 12 residues. In nucleotides, the CDR3 is TGTGCCAGCTCACCGTCGGGGGTTGAAGCTTTCTTT. Translation gives CASSPSGVEAFF. Filled out from reference TRBV18 and TRBJ1-1, the complete variable domain reads NAGVMQNPRHLVRRRGQEARLRCSPMKGHSHVYWYRQLPEEGLKFMVYLQKENIIDESGMPKERFSAEFPKEGPSILRIQQVVRGDSAAYFCASSPSGVEAFFGQGTRLTVV.

This clone was seen just once. The chain couples TRBV19 to TRBJ2-2; D not resolved. Per the germline V gene, CDR1 is LNHDA and CDR2 is SQIVND (reference sequence). Trimming stripped 2 bases from V and 0 bases from J, with 10 bases between. This CDR3 comprises 16 residues. The CDR3 sequence: CASSIRAAPNTGELFF. The CDR3 DNA sequence: TGTGCCAGTAGTATACGGGCGGCACCGAACACCGGGGAGCTGTTTTTT. Supplemented by reference TRBV19 and TRBJ2-2, the full variable domain reads DGGITQSPKYLFRKEGQNVTLSCEQNLNHDAMYWYRQDPGQGLRLIYYSQIVNDFQKGDIAEGYSVSREKKESFPLTVTSAQKNPTAFYLCASSIRAAPNTGELFFGEGSRLTVL.

A remark on this clone: In the same sample, other DNA sequences code for this CDR3. The chain recombines TRBV9 with TRBJ2-1; possibly TRBD1 for D (6 bases). The CDR3 is 15 residues long. V was cut by 0 bases and J by 4 bases, with 11 bases left in between. The germline gives CDR1 SGDLS, CDR2 YYNGEE. CDR3 DNA: TGTGCCAGCAGCGTAGACGGGACAAATTACAATGAGCAGTTCTTC. Amino acids: CASSVDGTNYNEQFF. Full variable domain (missing parts from reference TRBV9 and TRBJ2-1): DSGVTQTPKHLITATGQRVTLRCSPRSGDLSVYWYQQSLDQGLQFLIQYYNGEERAKGNILERFSAQQFPDLHSELNLSSLELGDSALYFCASSVDGTNYNEQFFGPGTRLTVL.

This clone appeared once. Other DNA variants within this sample encode the same CDR3. V is TRBV19 and J is TRBJ2-5; TRBD2 might be the D (5 bases). The CDR3 totals 11 residues. Germline V gene data show CDR1 as LNHDA and CDR2 as SQIVND (reference sequence). V lost 5 bases and J lost 5, with 6 bases in between. In DNA, the CDR3 is TGTGCCAGTAGTTCGGGGGAGACCCAGTACTTC. This codes for CASSSGETQYF.

The chain recombines TRBV5-6 with TRBJ2-3; D unclear. Germline V lookup: CDR1 SGHDT, CDR2 YYEEEE. CDR3 length: 16 amino acids. V was cut by 1 base and J by 0 bases, with 12 bases left in between. CDR3 bases: TGTGCCAGCAGCTTGATCCGCGATATAAGCACAGATACGCAGTATTTT. It codes for CASSLIRDISTDTQYF.

The chain employs TRBV27 and TRBJ2-2; no reliable D call. CDR3 length: 14 amino acids. CDR1 is MNHEY, CDR2 SMNVEV, per germline (reference sequence). V was shortened by 5 bases and J by 0 bases, with 7 bases between the two germline ends. The DNA of the CDR3 is TGTGCCAGCAGTCGGAGTTCGAACACCGGGGAGCTGTTTTTT. Its protein is CASSRSSNTGELFF.

This sequence joins TRBV11-2 and TRBJ1-2, with D perhaps matching TRBD1 (5 bases). This CDR3 has 16 amino acids. V was cut by 1 base and J by 4 bases, with 16 bases left in between. From germline, CDR1 is SGHAT and CDR2 FQNNGV. The CDR3 nucleotides read TGTGCCAGCAGCTTAGGCACCGGGGCATTCTCCTATGGCTACACCTTC. It is translated as CASSLGTGAFSYGYTF.